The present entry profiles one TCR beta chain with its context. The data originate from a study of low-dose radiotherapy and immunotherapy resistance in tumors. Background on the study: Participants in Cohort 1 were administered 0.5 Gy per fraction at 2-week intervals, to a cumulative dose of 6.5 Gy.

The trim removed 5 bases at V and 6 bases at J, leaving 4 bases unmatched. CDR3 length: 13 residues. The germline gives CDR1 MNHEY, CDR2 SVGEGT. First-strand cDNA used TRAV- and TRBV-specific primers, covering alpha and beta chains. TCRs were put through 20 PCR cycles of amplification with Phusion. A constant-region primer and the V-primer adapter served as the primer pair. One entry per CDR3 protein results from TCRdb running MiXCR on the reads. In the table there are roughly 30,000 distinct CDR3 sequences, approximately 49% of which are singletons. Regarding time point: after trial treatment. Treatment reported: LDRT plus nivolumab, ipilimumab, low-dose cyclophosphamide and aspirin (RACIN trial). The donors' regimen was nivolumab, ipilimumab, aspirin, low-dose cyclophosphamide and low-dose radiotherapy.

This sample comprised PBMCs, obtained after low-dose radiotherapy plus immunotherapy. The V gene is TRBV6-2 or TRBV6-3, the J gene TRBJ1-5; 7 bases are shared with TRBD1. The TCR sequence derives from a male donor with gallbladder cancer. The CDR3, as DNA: TGTGCCAGCAGTGGGGACAGTCCTCAGCCCCAGCATTTT. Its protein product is CASSGDSPQPQHF.